The sequence of this T cell receptor (beta chain) was determined in a study of cytomegalovirus exposure and HLA in healthy donors. Study-wide background: From donors who were HLA-typed, an early data release held 80 million to 95 million unique TCRs. Findings and caveats of the study: In an earlier analysis, about 87% or about 30%: the productive usage of most TCR beta V segments. Associated with cytomegalovirus, according to the listing, were about 160 TCR beta chains. With further analysis later on, most CMV-associated TCR beta chains appeared HLA-restricted.

The CDR3 spans 15 residues. Germline values: CDR1 MDHEN, CDR2 SYDVKM. The ends lost 6 bases at V and 8 bases at J; junction bases unmatched: 8. 60 Vbeta and 13 Jbeta primers were used in PCR. Clones were read by immunoSEQ multiplex PCR, and TCRdb kept only the in-frame ones, dropping some. The top ten hold 1.5% to 2% of the sample, which has some 130,000 clones, about 63% seen once. Turning to this clone: Its antigen is not identified.

Material: PBMCs. The sequence was collected from a young man in good health and CMV-seropositive. The chain has TRBV28 and TRBJ2-1; the match to TRBD2 covers 12 bases. The chain's CDR3 is CASRTSGGLSHEQFF. CDR3 bases: TGTGCCAGCAGGACTAGCGGGGGCCTTTCCCATGAGCAGTTCTTC. The full variable domain, with the rest looked up from reference TRBV28 and TRBJ2-1, is DVKVTQSSRYLVKRTGEKVFLECVQDMDHENMFWYRQDPGLGLRLIYFSYDVKMKEKGDIPEGYSVSREKKERFSLILESASTNQTSMYLCASRTSGGLSHEQFFGPGTRLTVL.